This T cell receptor (beta chain) was recovered during a study of blood T cells in healthy people across ages. Findings and limits, study-wide: Aged donors had fewer naive CD4+ cells and lower diversity than long-lived donors.

Every donor gave around 10 milliliters of peripheral blood. Trimming took off 6 bases at V and 5 bases at J, with 19 bases between the two ends. From germline, CDR1 is MDHEN and CDR2 SYDVKM. This CDR3 contains 15 residues. Concerning this clonotype: Its antigen is as yet unknown.

Combining a sample-barcoded 5' primer with a J-beta primer mix, a second PCR ran for roughly 7 to 11 cycles. A minimum of 3 million CDR3-containing paired-end reads was obtained for each sample. TCRdb redid the calling of the 5' RACE reads with MiXCR, one entry per CDR3 protein. Of some 800,000 distinct CDR3 sequences detected, around 45% appear once; the ten largest clones hold nearly 20%. This receptor was taken from a man in his sixties in good health. The sequencing sample was made of blood. J is TRBJ1-1 and V is TRBV28; D perhaps matches TRBD1 (6 bases). CDR3 in amino acids: CASSLAGARKTEAFF. The DNA for the CDR3 is TGTGCCAGCAGCCTCGCGGGGGCGAGAAAGACTGAAGCTTTCTTT.